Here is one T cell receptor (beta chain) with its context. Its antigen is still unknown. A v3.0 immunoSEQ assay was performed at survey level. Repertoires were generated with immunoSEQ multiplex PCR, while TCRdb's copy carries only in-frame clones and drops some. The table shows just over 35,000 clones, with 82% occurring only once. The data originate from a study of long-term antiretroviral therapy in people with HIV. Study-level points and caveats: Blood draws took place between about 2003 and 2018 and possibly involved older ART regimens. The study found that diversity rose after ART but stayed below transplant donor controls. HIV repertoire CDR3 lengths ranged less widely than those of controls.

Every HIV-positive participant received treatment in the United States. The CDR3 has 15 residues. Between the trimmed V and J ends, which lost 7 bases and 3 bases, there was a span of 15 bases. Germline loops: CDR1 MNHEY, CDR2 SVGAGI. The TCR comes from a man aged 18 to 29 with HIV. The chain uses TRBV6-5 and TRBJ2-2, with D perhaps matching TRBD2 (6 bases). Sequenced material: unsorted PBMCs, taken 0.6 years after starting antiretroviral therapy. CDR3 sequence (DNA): TGTGCCAGCACCGGGAGCAGGCCGGACACCGGGGAGCTGTTTTTT. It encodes CASTGSRPDTGELFF.